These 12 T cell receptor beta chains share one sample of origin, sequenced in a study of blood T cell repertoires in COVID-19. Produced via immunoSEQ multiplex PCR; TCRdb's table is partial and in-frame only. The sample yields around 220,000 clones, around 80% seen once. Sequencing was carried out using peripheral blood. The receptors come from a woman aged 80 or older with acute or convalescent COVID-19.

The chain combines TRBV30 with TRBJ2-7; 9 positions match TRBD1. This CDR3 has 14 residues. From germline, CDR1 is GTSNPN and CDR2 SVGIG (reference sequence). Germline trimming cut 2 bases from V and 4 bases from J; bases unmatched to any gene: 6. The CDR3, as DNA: TGTGCCTGGAGTCGGGACAGGGCTATGTACGAGCAGTACTTC. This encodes CAWSRDRAMYEQYF.

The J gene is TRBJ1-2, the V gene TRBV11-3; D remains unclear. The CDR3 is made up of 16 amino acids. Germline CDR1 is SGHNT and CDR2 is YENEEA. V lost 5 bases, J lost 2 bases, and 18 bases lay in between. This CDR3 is CASSASLRADNYGYTF. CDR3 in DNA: TGTGCCAGCAGCGCTAGCTTACGGGCGGACAACTATGGCTACACCTTC.

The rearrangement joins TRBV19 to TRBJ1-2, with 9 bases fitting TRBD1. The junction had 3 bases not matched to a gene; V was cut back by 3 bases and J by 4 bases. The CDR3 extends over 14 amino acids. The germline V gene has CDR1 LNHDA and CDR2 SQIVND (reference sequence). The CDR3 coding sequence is TGTGCCAGTAGTATGCGGACAGGGGCCTATGGCTACACCTTC. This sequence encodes CASSMRTGAYGYTF.

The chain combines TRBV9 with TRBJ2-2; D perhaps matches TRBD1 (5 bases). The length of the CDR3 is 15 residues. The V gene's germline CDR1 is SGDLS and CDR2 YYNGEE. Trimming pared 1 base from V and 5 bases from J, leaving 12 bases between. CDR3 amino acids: CASSVLARETGELFF. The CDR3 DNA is TGTGCCAGCAGCGTACTGGCCAGGGAAACCGGGGAGCTGTTTTTT.

In DNA form, the CDR3 reads TGTGCCACCGGTACCGCTTCGGGAGAGACCCAGTACTTC. This sequence encodes CATGTASGETQYF. This rearrangement joins TRBV24-1 to TRBJ2-5; D uncertain. The V and J ends lost 9 bases and 4 bases respectively, with 14 bases between them. This CDR3 spans 13 amino acids. Germline V gene sequence: CDR1 KGHDR, CDR2 SFDVKD.

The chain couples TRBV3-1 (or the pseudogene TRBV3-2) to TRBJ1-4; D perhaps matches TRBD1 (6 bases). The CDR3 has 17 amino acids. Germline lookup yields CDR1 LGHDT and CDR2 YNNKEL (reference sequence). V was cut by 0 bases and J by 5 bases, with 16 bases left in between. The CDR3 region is CASSQDLADSLNEKLFF. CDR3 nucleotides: TGTGCCAGCAGCCAAGATCTGGCGGACAGCTTAAATGAAAAACTGTTTTTT.

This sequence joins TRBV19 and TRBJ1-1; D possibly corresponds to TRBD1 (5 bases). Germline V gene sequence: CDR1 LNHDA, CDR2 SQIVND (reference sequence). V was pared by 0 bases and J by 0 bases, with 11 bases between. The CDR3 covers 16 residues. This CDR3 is CASSIDGTGLNTEAFF. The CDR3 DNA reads TGTGCCAGTAGTATAGATGGTACAGGATTGAACACTGAAGCTTTCTTT.

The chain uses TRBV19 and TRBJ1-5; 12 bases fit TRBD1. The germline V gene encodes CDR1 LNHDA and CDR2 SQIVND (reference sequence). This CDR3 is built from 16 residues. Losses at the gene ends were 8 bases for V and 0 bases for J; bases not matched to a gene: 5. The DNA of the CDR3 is TGTGCCAGTGACGGGACAGGGGGCTATAGCAATCAGCCCCAGCATTTT. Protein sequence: CASDGTGGYSNQPQHF. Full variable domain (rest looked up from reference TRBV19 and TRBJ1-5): DGGITQSPKYLFRKEGQNVTLSCEQNLNHDAMYWYRQDPGQGLRLIYYSQIVNDFQKGDIAEGYSVSREKKESFPLTVTSAQKNPTAFYLCASDGTGGYSNQPQHFGDGTRLSIL.

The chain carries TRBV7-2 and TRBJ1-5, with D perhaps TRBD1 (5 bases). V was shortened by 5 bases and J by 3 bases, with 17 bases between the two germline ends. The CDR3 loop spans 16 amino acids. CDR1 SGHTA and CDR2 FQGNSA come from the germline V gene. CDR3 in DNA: TGTGCCAGCAGCGCCCAACCTCGACAGCCCAATCAGCCCCAGCATTTT. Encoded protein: CASSAQPRQPNQPQHF.

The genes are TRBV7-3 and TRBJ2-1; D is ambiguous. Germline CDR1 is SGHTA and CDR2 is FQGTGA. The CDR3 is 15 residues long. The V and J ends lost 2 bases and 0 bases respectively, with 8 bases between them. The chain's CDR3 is CASSLEASSYNEQFF. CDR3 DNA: TGTGCCAGCAGCTTAGAGGCAAGCTCCTACAATGAGCAGTTCTTC.

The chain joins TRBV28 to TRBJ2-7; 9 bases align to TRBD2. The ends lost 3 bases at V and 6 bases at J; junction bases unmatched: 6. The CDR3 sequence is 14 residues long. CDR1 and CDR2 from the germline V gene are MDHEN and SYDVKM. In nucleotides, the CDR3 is TGTGCCAGCAGTTTGGCGGGAGGGCCTTTCGAGCAGTACTTC. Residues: CASSLAGGPFEQYF.

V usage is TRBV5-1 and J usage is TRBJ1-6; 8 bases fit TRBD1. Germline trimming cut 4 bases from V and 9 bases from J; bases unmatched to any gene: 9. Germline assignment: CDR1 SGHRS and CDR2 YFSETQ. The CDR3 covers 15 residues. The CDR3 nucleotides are TGCGCCAGCAGCGAGGGACAGGAGATCGGTTCACCCCTCCACTTT. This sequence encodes CASSEGQEIGSPLHF.